A single sample gave rise to the 5 T cell receptor delta chains below, sequenced in a study of gamma-delta T cells after stem cell transplantation. TCRdb re-called clones from the RT-PCR reads using CATT. This sample has about 1,300 delta-chain clones, with 5.5% found just once. Material for sequencing was gamma-delta T cells. Every receptor here comes from a human donor. It is not recorded whose cells these are; they may come from a transplant donor.

This clone is medium-sized. The V and J genes are TRDV2 and TRDJ1; a possible D gene is TRDD3 (6 bases). From germline, CDR1 is GEAIGNYY and CDR2 EKD. The length of the CDR3 is 15 residues. The V and J ends lost 0 bases and 1 base respectively, with 11 bases between them. The CDR3 DNA reads as TGTGCCTGTGACACCTCTAGGGGATCCACCGATAAACTCATCTTT. It translates to CACDTSRGSTDKLIF.

Notes on this clone: TCRdb's protein, taken from a much larger clone, differs from this DNA's translation at residue 9, likely owing to a read error; the protein displayed comes from the DNA. V usage is TRDV2 and J usage is TRDJ1; 7 bases match TRDD3. There are 17 residues in the CDR3. Germline-derived CDR1 and CDR2 are GEAIGNYY and EKD. V shed 0 bases and J 0 bases; nucleotides not matched to a gene: 9. CDR3 coding DNA: TGTGCCTGTGACACCGTCTGGGGGGACGAGTACACCGATAAACTCATCTTT. Its translation: CACDTVWGDEYTDKLIF.

The V call is TRDV2, the J call TRDJ1; 8 nucleotides match TRDD3. The CDR3 consists of 16 residues. Germline CDR1 is GEAIGNYY and CDR2 is EKD. The J segment lost 7 bases and the V segment lost 0 bases, leaving 12 bases of the junction unmatched. This chain's CDR3 is CACDTVGELGVTKLIF. The CDR3 DNA reads TGTGCCTGTGACACCGTAGGCGAACTGGGGGTAACTAAACTCATCTTT.

In the case of this clone: Given a far larger clone just one base away, this is likely a sequencing read error. The V and J genes are TRDV2 and TRDJ1; 9 nucleotides line up with TRDD3. V shed 3 bases, J shed 0 bases, and the junction held 25 bases outside the gene matches. Per germline, CDR1 GEAIGNYY and CDR2 EKD. The CDR3 has 22 amino acids. CDR3: CACDAVSENTGGLHPYTDKLIF. The CDR3 bases are TGTGCCTGTGACGCCGTAAGTGAAAACACTGGGGGACTCCACCCGTACACCGATAAACTCATCTTT.

Only a few counts were recorded for this clone. TCRdb shows a much larger clone's protein in place of this DNA's translation, and the two differ at residue 5, likely through a read error; the protein shown is translated from the DNA. The J gene is TRDJ1, the V gene TRDV2, with 9 nucleotides matching TRDD3. V gave up 3 bases and J gave up 1 base; unmatched junction bases: 5. Germline CDR1 GEAIGNYY, CDR2 EKD. CDR3 size: 15 residues. The CDR3 protein is CACDASGGSTDKLIF. CDR3 DNA: TGTGCCTGTGACGCCTCTGGGGGATCCACCGATAAACTCATCTTT.